What follows are 10 T cell receptor beta chains derived from one specimen sequenced in a study of beta chain features in type 1 diabetes. Overall study results and limits: Type 1 diabetes patients showed a moderate but significant shortening of TCRB CDR3s in all four CD4+ subsets.

Expressed TCRB transcripts got sequenced, as all isolated RNA was reverse transcribed. Profiling relied on immunoSEQ multiplex PCR, and the TCRdb table lists in-frame clones only, not all of them. The sample yields roughly 240,000 clones, approximately 25% seen once. These receptors lack a known antigen. Input material: naive CD4+ T cells from blood. The receptor source for this set is a woman aged 25-40 years with type 1 diabetes.

The V gene is TRBV18, the J gene TRBJ1-5; a possible D gene is TRBD1 (6 bases). The ends were cut back, 3 bases at V and 6 bases at J, with 12 bases in the middle. This CDR3 spans 14 amino acids. The germline gives CDR1 KGHSH, CDR2 LQKENI. CDR3 coding DNA: TGTGCCAGCTCACCCGGCAGGGGTGGTCAGCCCCAGCATTTT. Amino acid sequence: CASSPGRGGQPQHF.

V is TRBV5-8 and J is TRBJ2-1; a possible D gene is TRBD2 (7 bases). The CDR3 contains 15 residues. The V end lost 0 bases, the J end lost 2 bases, and 9 bases lay between the germline ends. Germline values: CDR1 SGHTS, CDR2 YDEGEE. In nucleotides, the CDR3 is TGTGCCAGCAGCTTGGCGGGGGGCACCTACAATGAGCAGTTCTTC. This codes for CASSLAGGTYNEQFF.

The chain recombines TRBV19 with TRBJ2-2; 8 bases match TRBD2. The germline V gene has CDR1 LNHDA and CDR2 SQIVND (reference sequence). V shed 6 bases, J shed 0 bases, and the junction held 3 bases outside the gene matches. The CDR3 consists of 15 residues. The CDR3 nucleotides read TGTGCCAGTAGGCTTAGCGGGACGAACACCGGGGAGCTGTTTTTT. Amino acids: CASRLSGTNTGELFF.

The genes are TRBV30 and TRBJ1-4, with D uncertain. V was pared by 5 bases and J by 8 bases, with 9 bases between. Germline V gene sequence: CDR1 GTSNPN, CDR2 SVGIG (reference sequence). This CDR3 is built from 11 residues. DNA for the CDR3: TGTGCCTGGGCGGGTAGGGAAAAACTGTTTTTT. Translating gives CAWAGREKLFF.

This clone was counted between two and nine times. The V gene is TRBV7-9, the J gene TRBJ2-1, with 7 positions matching TRBD2. J lost 3 bases, V lost 0 bases, and 2 bases had no gene match. The CDR3 has 15 amino acids. CDR1 and CDR2 (germline): SEHNR, FQNEAQ (reference sequence). The CDR3 sequence is CASSLAGTNYNEQFF. Written as DNA, the CDR3 is TGTGCCAGCAGCTTAGCTGGGACTAACTACAATGAGCAGTTCTTC.

The genes are TRBV29-1 and TRBJ2-1, with 11 bases aligning to TRBD2. There are 15 residues in the CDR3. From germline, CDR1 is SQVTM and CDR2 ANQGSEA. With 4 bases clipped from V and 0 bases from J, the junction kept 2 bases outside the gene matches. CDR3 sequence reads: CSVVLAGDSYNEQFF. As DNA, the CDR3 is TGCAGCGTTGTACTAGCGGGAGACTCCTACAATGAGCAGTTCTTC.

The gene calls are TRBV28 and TRBJ2-6; D might be TRBD1 (5 bases). Germline assignment: CDR1 MDHEN and CDR2 SYDVKM. V was pared by 6 bases and J by 0 bases, with 12 bases between. CDR3 length: 16 residues. CDR3 in amino acids: CASRAQGRSGANVLTF. Written as DNA, the CDR3 is TGTGCCAGCAGGGCCCAGGGCCGCTCTGGGGCCAACGTCCTGACTTTC.

The rearrangement uses TRBV7-9 and TRBJ2-1; D is ambiguous. The CDR3 loop spans 13 amino acids. V lost 5 bases and J 9 bases, leaving 14 bases between the germline ends. Germline V gene sequence: CDR1 SEHNR, CDR2 FQNEAQ (reference sequence). CDR3 sequence (DNA): TGTGCCAGCAGCCCATTGAGGCTGGGTGAGCAGTTCTTC. Amino acids: CASSPLRLGEQFF.

This clone has more than one count but fewer than ten. The CDR3 loop is CAWRRWNTEAFF. The CDR3 nucleotides read TGTGCCTGGAGGCGGTGGAACACTGAAGCTTTCTTT. V is TRBV30 and J is TRBJ1-1; D not certain. Germline-derived CDR1 and CDR2 are GTSNPN and SVGIG (reference sequence). Trimming took off 3 bases at V and 1 base at J, with 6 bases between the two ends. The CDR3 has 12 amino acids.

This clone was counted only a few times. The rearrangement links TRBV23-1 to TRBJ2-7; D gene uncertain. TRBV23-1 is given ORF status, its function remaining uncertain. With 10 bases removed from V and 3 bases from J, the gap between germline ends came to 13 bases. The CDR3 is made up of 12 amino acids. CDR3 region: CATDPNSYEQYF. The CDR3 coding sequence is TGCGCCACTGACCCTAACAGCTACGAGCAGTACTTC.